Listed below are T cell receptor beta chains from one sample, sequenced in a study of blood T cells in healthy people across ages. TCRdb processed the 5' RACE reads anew with MiXCR; each CDR3 protein has one entry. The profile shows about 1.8 million distinct CDR3 sequences, just under 50% of them singletons. The specimen sequenced was blood. These receptor sequences come from a woman between 35 and 50 years old in good health. Both conserved end residues are trimmed from each CDR3. The order of the fields is V gene, J gene, clone size, CDR3 protein. Clone size appears in some rows only: once, few, many, or a class for an expanded clone.

v_gene: TRBV7-9
j_gene: TRBJ2-7
abundance: NA
CDR3aa: ASSPSTGGVSSYEQY

v_gene: TRBV5-4
j_gene: TRBJ1-2
abundance: few
CDR3aa: ASSLVGTDYGYT

v_gene: TRBV6-2/TRBV6-3
j_gene: TRBJ2-7
abundance: few
CDR3aa: ASSRRQNSYEQY

v_gene: TRBV20-1
j_gene: TRBJ1-5
abundance: NA
CDR3aa: SATLAVSNQPQH

v_gene: TRBV5-1
j_gene: TRBJ2-3
abundance: NA
CDR3aa: ASSTGQLSTSTDTQY

v_gene: TRBV4-3
j_gene: TRBJ2-6
abundance: NA
CDR3aa: ASSQPGVSGANVRT

v_gene: TRBV6-1
j_gene: TRBJ2-1
abundance: NA
CDR3aa: ASTPGSNHYNEQF

v_gene: TRBV7-9
j_gene: TRBJ2-7
abundance: NA
CDR3aa: ASSLARAGGPYEQY

v_gene: TRBV18
j_gene: TRBJ1-2
abundance: NA
CDR3aa: ASSPKGAAPNGYT

v_gene: TRBV29-1
j_gene: TRBJ2-3
abundance: NA
CDR3aa: SVGERTGAGADTQY

v_gene: TRBV6-5
j_gene: TRBJ2-5
abundance: NA
CDR3aa: ASIRAGGPEETQY

v_gene: TRBV5-1
j_gene: TRBJ2-7
abundance: NA
CDR3aa: ASSLPKRDRGSKPYEQY

v_gene: TRBV7-9
j_gene: TRBJ2-3
abundance: few
CDR3aa: ASSRLTSGGRNLFTDTQY

v_gene: TRBV12-3/TRBV12-4
j_gene: TRBJ1-2
abundance: few
CDR3aa: ASREPGANYGYT

v_gene: TRBV12-3/TRBV12-4
j_gene: TRBJ2-7
abundance: few
CDR3aa: ASSSTTGTGGYEQY

v_gene: TRBV2
j_gene: NA
abundance: NA
CDR3aa: ASSGQGGSAYEQY

v_gene: TRBV9
j_gene: TRBJ2-5
abundance: NA
CDR3aa: ASSVGLAGAETQY

v_gene: TRBV28
j_gene: TRBJ1-6
abundance: NA
CDR3aa: ASRLSSKGWPISPLH

v_gene: TRBV27
j_gene: TRBJ1-6
abundance: NA
CDR3aa: ASSLRPERVNSPLH

v_gene: TRBV29-1
j_gene: TRBJ1-5
abundance: NA
CDR3aa: SVARDSVGQPQH

v_gene: TRBV29-1
j_gene: TRBJ2-7
abundance: NA
CDR3aa: SVANGGLSYERY